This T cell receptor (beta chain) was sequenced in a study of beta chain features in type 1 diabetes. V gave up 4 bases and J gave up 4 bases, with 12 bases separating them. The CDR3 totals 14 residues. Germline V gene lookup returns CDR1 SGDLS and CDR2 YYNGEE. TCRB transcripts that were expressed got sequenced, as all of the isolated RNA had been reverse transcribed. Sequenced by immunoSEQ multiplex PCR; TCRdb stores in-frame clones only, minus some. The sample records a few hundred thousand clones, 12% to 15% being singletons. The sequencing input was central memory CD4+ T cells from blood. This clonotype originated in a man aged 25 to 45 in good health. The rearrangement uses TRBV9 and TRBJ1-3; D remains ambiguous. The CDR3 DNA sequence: TGTGCCAGCAGCCCAGAATACCAAGGAAACACCATATATTTT. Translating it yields CASSPEYQGNTIYF. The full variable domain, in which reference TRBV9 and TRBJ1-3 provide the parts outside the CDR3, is DSGVTQTPKHLITATGQRVTLRCSPRSGDLSVYWYQQSLDQGLQFLIQYYNGEERAKGNILERFSAQQFPDLHSELNLSSLELGDSALYFCASSPEYQGNTIYFGEGSWLTVV.